This T cell receptor (beta chain) was recorded in a study of memory CD8 T cells in hepatitis C reinfection. Study-wide background: A positive HCV RNA test after two negatives ≥60 days apart defined reinfection. Samples late or after reinfection came 12 to 24 weeks post-detection.

Regarding time point: late/post reinfection, 12 to 24 weeks after detection. No in vitro expansion preceded TCR sequencing of the sorted cells. Donors came from people who inject drugs enrolled in HEPCO, Canada. Clones were read by immunoSEQ multiplex PCR, and TCRdb kept only the in-frame ones, dropping some. The sample has approximately 46,000 clones, about 88% seen once; the top ten hold 0.72%. Details on this clone: Within the sample, other DNA sequences also encode this same CDR3.

There are 14 residues in the CDR3. Germline V gene lookup returns CDR1 SGHDT and CDR2 YYEEEE. The J segment lost 5 bases and the V segment lost 2 bases, leaving 1 base of the junction unmatched. Specimen: naive CD8+ T cells sorted from blood. This TCR came from a man aged 18 to 29 with hepatitis C virus infection. The chain joins TRBV5-6 to TRBJ2-5, with 12 bases matching TRBD2. The CDR3 DNA reads TGTGCCAGCAGCTTACTAGCGGGGGGCGAGACCCAGTACTTC. Translated: CASSLLAGGETQYF.